The entry below describes one T cell receptor (beta chain). These data come from a study of blood T cell repertoires in COVID-19. Overall study: Material from acute and convalescent COVID-19 was sourced from the United States, Italy and Spain. The analysed material was cDNA or gDNA that came from T cells, B-cell-depleted T cells, or PBMCs.

This CDR3 contains 15 residues. Trimming removed 4 bases from V and 4 bases from J; junction bases left unmatched: 7. Germline values: CDR1 KGHDR, CDR2 SFDVKD. Authors' methods: From reference gene primer amplification, estimates of nucleated cell counts were derived. Sequencing used immunoSEQ multiplex PCR; TCRdb keeps in-frame clones, though not all of them. Clone size and the V and J calls come from that table; the DNA yielded D and trimming. The data hold roughly 40,000 clones, with 90% observed a single time. The V call is TRBV24-1, the J call TRBJ2-5, with 8 bases matching TRBD2. Source material: peripheral blood. This TCR was sampled from a man aged 65-85 years with acute or convalescent COVID-19. The CDR3 spells CATSEAAGAGETQYF. The CDR3 nucleotides are TGTGCCACCAGTGAGGCAGCGGGGGCAGGAGAGACCCAGTACTTC.